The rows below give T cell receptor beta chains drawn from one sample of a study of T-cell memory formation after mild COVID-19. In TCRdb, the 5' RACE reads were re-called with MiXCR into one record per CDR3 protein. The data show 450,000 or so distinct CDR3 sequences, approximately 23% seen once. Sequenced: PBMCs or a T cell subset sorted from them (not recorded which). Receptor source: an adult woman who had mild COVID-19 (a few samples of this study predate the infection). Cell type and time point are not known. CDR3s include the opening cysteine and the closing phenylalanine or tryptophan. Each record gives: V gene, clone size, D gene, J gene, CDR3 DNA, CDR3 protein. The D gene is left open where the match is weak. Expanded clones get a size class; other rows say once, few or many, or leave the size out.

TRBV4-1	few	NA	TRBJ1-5	TGCGCCAGCAGCCAAGACGGGCAGGGTGATCGGCCCCAGCATTTT	CASSQDGQGDRPQHF
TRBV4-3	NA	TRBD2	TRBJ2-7	TGCGCCAGCAGCCAGGGGGGGACTAGCGGGACCCTCTCCTACGAGCAGTACTTC	CASSQGGTSGTLSYEQYF
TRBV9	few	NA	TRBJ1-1	TGTGCCAGCAGCGTAGAGGCAGGCCCGGGCTACACTGAAGCTTTCTTT	CASSVEAGPGYTEAFF
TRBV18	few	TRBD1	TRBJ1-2	TGTGCCAGCTCACCACCGGGGACAGGCGGCCTAGGGTATGGCTACACCTTC	CASSPPGTGGLGYGYTF
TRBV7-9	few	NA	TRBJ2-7	TGTGCCAGCAGCCCGAGGGGGGGGGACTTTCTGTACTTC	CASSPRGGDFLYF
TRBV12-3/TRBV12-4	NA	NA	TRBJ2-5	TGTGCCAGCAGTTGGGACACCATTAGGGAGACCCAGTACTTC	CASSWDTIRETQYF
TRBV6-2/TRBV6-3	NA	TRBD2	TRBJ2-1	TGTGCCAGCAGTTTTAATCTAGCGGGGTACAATGAGCAGTTCTTC	CASSFNLAGYNEQFF
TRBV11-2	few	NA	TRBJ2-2	TGTGCCAGCAGCTCCCTGCGATGGGGGGCCACCGGGGAGCTGTTTTTT	CASSSLRWGATGELFF
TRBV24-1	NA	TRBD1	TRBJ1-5	TGTGCCACCAGTGATGCAGGACAGGGGCGACTCGCCCAGCATTTT	CATSDAGQGRLAQHF
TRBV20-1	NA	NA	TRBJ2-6	TGCAGTGCTGCCCGGGGAGGGGGCTCTGGGGCCAACGTCCTGACTTTC	CSAARGGGSGANVLTF
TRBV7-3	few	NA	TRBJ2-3	TGTGCCAGCAGCTTAAGGAGTGGACCCGGCGGGGATACGCAGTATTTT	CASSLRSGPGGDTQYF
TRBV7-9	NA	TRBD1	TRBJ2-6	TGTGCCAGCAGCGACAGGGGGACAGGGTATTCTGGGGCCAACGTCCTGACTTTC	CASSDRGTGYSGANVLTF
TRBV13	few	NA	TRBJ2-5	TGTGCCAGCAGCCTCCCCTCGACAGCGGAGACCCAGTACTTC	CASSLPSTAETQYF
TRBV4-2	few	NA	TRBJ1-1	TGTGCCAGCAGCCAATCAGGGAGGCACACTGAAGCTTTCTTT	CASSQSGRHTEAFF
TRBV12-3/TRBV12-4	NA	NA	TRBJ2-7	TGTGCCAGCAGTACCCCCGGGGAAAAGGGCTACGAGCAGTACTTC	CASSTPGEKGYEQYF
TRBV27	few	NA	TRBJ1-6	TGTGCCAGCAGTTTACCCTCGGGTGCGGCCCTCCACTTT	CASSLPSGAALHF
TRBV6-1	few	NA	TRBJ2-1	TGTGCCAGCAGTGAAGAGACCCACAATGAGCAGTTCTTC	CASSEETHNEQFF
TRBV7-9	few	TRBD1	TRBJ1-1	TGTGCCAGCAGCTTGGGCCCCGGGACAGATGAAGCTTTCTTT	CASSLGPGTDEAFF
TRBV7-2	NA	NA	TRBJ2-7	TGTGCCAGCAGCTTAGAGGGGGGAACCTTCTCCTACGAGCAGTACTTC	CASSLEGGTFSYEQYF
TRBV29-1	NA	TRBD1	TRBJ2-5	TGCAGCGTTGAACAGGGGGAAGAGACCCAGTACTTC	CSVEQGEETQYF
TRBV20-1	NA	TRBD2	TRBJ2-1	TGCAGTGCCCCGGCGGCGGGAGCCGGTGAGCAGTTCTTC	CSAPAAGAGEQFF
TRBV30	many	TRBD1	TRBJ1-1	TGTGCCTGGAGTGTATTTGTAACAGGGGCGAACACTGAAGCTTTCTTT	CAWSVFVTGANTEAFF
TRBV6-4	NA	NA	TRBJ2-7	TGTGCCAGCAGTGACCGACGGGGAGAGCAGTACTTC	CASSDRRGEQYF
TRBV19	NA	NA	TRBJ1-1	TGTGCCAGTAGTATAGGGGGGATATCGAACACTGAAGCTTTCTTT	CASSIGGISNTEAFF
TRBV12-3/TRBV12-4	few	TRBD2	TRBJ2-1	TGTGCCAGCAGCCGTCGGACTAGCGGGGGGTCAAGGCAGTTCTTC	CASSRRTSGGSRQFF
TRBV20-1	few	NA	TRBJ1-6	TGCAGTGCTAGTTCGGGCCATCCCAATTCACCCCTCCACTTT	CSASSGHPNSPLHF
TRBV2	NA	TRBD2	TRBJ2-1	TGTGCCAGCAGTTTTCGACTAGCGGGCCTTATAAAGTATGAGCAGTTCTTC	CASSFRLAGLIKYEQFF